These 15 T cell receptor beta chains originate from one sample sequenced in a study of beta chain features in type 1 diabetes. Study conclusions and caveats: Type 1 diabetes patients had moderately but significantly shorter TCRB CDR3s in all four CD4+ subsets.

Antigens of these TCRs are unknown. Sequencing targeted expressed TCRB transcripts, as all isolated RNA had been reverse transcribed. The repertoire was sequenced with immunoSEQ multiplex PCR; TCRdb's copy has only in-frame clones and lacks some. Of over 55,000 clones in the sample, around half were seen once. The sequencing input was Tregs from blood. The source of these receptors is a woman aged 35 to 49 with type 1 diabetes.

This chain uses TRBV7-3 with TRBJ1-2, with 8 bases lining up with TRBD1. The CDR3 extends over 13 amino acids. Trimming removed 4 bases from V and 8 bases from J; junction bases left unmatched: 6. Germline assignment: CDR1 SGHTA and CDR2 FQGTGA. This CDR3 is CASSSQTGEGYTF. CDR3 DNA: TGTGCCAGCAGCTCACAGACAGGGGAAGGCTACACCTTC. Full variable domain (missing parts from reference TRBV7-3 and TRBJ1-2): GAGVSQTPSNKVTEKGKYVELRCDPISGHTALYWYRQSLGQGPEFLIYFQGTGAADDSGLPNDRFFAVRPEGSVSTLKIQRTERGDSAVYLCASSSQTGEGYTFGSGTRLTVV.

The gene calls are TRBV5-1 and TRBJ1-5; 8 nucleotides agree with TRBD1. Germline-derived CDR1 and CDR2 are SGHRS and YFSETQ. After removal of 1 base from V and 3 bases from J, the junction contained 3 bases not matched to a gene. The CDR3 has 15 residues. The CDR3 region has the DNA TGCGCCAGCAGCTTGACAGGGGGGGACAATCAGCCCCAGCATTTT. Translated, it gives CASSLTGGDNQPQHF.

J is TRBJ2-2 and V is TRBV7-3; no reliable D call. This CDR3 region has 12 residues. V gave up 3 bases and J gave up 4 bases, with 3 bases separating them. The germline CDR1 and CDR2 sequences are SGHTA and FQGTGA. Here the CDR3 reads CASSFSTGELFF. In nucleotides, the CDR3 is TGTGCCAGCAGCTTTAGCACCGGGGAGCTGTTTTTT. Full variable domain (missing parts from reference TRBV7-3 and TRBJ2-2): GAGVSQTPSNKVTEKGKYVELRCDPISGHTALYWYRQSLGQGPEFLIYFQGTGAADDSGLPNDRFFAVRPEGSVSTLKIQRTERGDSAVYLCASSFSTGELFFGEGSRLTVL.

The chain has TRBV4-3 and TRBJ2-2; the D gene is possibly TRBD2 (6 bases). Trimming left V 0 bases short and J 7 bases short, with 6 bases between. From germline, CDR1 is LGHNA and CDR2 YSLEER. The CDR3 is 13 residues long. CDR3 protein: CASSQEGGGELFF. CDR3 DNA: TGCGCCAGCAGCCAAGAGGGGGGCGGGGAGCTGTTTTTT.

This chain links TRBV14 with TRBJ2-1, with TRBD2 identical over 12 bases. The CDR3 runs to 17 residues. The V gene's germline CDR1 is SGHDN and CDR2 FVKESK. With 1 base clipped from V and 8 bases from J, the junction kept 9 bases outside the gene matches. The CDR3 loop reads CASSQALGLAGTHEQFF. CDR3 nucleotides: TGTGCCAGCAGCCAAGCCCTTGGACTAGCGGGAACCCATGAGCAGTTCTTC.

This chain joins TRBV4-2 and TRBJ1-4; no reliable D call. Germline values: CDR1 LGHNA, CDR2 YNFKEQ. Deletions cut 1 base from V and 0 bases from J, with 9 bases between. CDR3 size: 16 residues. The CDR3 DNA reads TGTGCCAGCAGCCAAGTGGCGGAAGCAACTAATGAAAAACTGTTTTTT. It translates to CASSQVAEATNEKLFF.

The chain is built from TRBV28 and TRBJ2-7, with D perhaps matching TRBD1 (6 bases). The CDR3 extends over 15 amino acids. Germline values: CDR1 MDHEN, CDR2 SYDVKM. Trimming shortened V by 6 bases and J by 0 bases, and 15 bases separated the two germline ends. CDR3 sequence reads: CASRRTAASSYEQYF. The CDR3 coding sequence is TGTGCCAGCAGGAGGACAGCCGCTAGCTCCTACGAGCAGTACTTC.

CDR3 sequence: CASSITGSADTQYF. CDR3 DNA sequence: TGTGCCAGTAGTATAACCGGTTCCGCAGATACGCAGTATTTT. The chain couples TRBV19 to TRBJ2-3; no definite D call. This CDR3 region has 14 residues. Germline CDR1 and CDR2: LNHDA and SQIVND (reference sequence). The V and J ends lost 2 bases and 4 bases respectively, with 10 bases between them. Together with reference TRBV19 and TRBJ2-3, the CDR3 gives the full variable domain: DGGITQSPKYLFRKEGQNVTLSCEQNLNHDAMYWYRQDPGQGLRLIYYSQIVNDFQKGDIAEGYSVSREKKESFPLTVTSAQKNPTAFYLCASSITGSADTQYFGPGTRLTVL.

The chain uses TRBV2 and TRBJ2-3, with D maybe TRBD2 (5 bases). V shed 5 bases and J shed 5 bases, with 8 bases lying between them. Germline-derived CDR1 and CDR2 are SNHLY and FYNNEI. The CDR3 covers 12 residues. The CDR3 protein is CASSNGVDTQYF. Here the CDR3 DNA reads TGTGCCAGCAGTAACGGGGTAGATACGCAGTATTTT.

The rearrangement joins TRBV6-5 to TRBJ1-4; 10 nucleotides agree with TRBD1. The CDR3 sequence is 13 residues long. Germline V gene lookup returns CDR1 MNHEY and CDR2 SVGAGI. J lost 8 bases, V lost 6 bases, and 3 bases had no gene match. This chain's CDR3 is CASRRDRGEKLFF. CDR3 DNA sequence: TGTGCCAGCAGACGGGACAGGGGCGAAAAACTGTTTTTT.

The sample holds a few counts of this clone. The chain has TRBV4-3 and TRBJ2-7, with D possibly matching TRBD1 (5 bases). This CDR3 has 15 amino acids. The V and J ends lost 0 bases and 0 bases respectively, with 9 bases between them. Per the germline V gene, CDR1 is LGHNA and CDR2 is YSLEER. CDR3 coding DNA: TGCGCCAGCAGCCAAGAACCAGGGTTCTCCTACGAGCAGTACTTC. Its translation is CASSQEPGFSYEQYF.

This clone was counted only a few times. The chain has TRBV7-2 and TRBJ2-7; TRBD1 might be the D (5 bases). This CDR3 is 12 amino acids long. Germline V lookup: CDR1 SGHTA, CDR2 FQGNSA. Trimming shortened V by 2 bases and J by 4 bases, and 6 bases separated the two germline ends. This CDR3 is CASSLQGYEQYF. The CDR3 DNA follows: TGTGCCAGCAGCTTACAGGGTTACGAGCAGTACTTC. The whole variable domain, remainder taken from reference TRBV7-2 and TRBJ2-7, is GAGVSQSPSNKVTEKGKDVELRCDPISGHTALYWYRQSLGQGLEFLIYFQGNSAPDKSGLPSDRFSAERTGGSVSTLTIQRTQQEDSAVYLCASSLQGYEQYFGPGTRLTVT.

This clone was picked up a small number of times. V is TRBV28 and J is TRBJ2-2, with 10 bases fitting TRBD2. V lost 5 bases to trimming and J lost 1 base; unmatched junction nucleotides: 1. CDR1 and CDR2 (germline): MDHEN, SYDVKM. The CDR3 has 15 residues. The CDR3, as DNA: TGTGCCAGCAGTCCTAGCGGGGGGAACACCGGGGAGCTGTTTTTT. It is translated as CASSPSGGNTGELFF.

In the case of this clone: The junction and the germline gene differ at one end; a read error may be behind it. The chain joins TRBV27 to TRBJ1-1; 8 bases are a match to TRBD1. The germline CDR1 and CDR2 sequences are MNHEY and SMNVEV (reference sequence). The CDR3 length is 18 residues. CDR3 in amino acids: CASSPDPSRGRLNTEAFF. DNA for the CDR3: TGTGCCAGCAGCCCCGATCCGTCCAGGGGGCGCTTGAATACTGAAGCTTTCTTT.

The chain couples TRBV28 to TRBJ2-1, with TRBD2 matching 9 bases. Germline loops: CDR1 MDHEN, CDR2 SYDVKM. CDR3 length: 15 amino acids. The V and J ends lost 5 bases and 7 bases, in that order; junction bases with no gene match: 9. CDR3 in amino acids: CASSTYSGSGNEQFF. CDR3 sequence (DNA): TGTGCCAGCAGTACTTATAGCGGGAGTGGAAATGAGCAGTTCTTC.